What follows are 31 T cell receptor beta chains derived from one specimen sequenced in a study of long-term antiretroviral therapy in people with HIV. Survey-level immunoSEQ v3.0 assays were run. Repertoires were generated with immunoSEQ multiplex PCR, while TCRdb's copy carries only in-frame clones and drops some. The data hold roughly 32,000 clones, with around 97% observed a single time. Sequences were derived from unsorted PBMCs, sampled 7.6 years after starting antiretroviral therapy. All receptors derive from a young man with HIV.

The rearrangement joins TRBV7-9 to TRBJ1-5, with D unresolved. The CDR3 consists of 15 residues. Deletions cut 1 base from V and 0 bases from J, with 7 bases between. Germline CDR1 and CDR2: SEHNR and FQNEAQ (reference sequence). CDR3 sequence (DNA): TGTGCCAGCAGCTTAGGTGGGAATAGCAATCAGCCCCAGCATTTT. Translating gives CASSLGGNSNQPQHF.

This chain connects TRBV5-8 to TRBJ2-5, with TRBD2 matching over 14 bases. Germline V lookup: CDR1 SGHTS, CDR2 YDEGEE. This CDR3 spans 16 amino acids. J lost 3 bases, V lost 4 bases, and 5 bases had no gene match. In nucleotides, the CDR3 is TGTGCCAGCAGCCCGGGGACTAGCGGGGGCGAAGAGACCCAGTACTTC. Translation: CASSPGTSGGEETQYF.

The chain uses TRBV29-1 and TRBJ1-5, with TRBD1 as a possible D gene (6 bases). Trimming took 6 bases from V and 6 from J, leaving 24 bases between them. The CDR3 is 16 residues long. From germline, CDR1 is SQVTM and CDR2 ANQGSEA. The DNA of the CDR3 is TGCAGCGTCGGAAGGGGGGGAGAGGGGCTATTTCAGCCCCAGCATTTT. Translating it yields CSVGRGGEGLFQPQHF. The full variable domain, rest sourced from reference TRBV29-1 and TRBJ1-5, is SAVISQKPSRDICQRGTSLTIQCQVDSQVTMMFWYRQQPGQSLTLIATANQGSEATYESGFVIDKFPISRPNLTFSTLTVSNMSPEDSSIYLCSVGRGGEGLFQPQHFGDGTRLSIL.

This sequence joins TRBV7-2 and TRBJ2-3; 11 bases match TRBD2. The CDR3 spans 16 residues. V shed 5 bases, J shed 2 bases, and the junction held 6 bases outside the gene matches. Germline-derived CDR1 and CDR2 are SGHTA and FQGNSA. In DNA, the CDR3 is TGTGCCAGCAGCCCTAGCGGGAGGCAGCCCACAGATACGCAGTATTTT. It codes for CASSPSGRQPTDTQYF.

J is TRBJ1-1 and V is TRBV10-3; 7 nucleotides agree with TRBD1. Unmatched junction bases numbered 1, after V lost 3 bases and J lost 0 bases. Germline V gene sequence: CDR1 ENHRY, CDR2 SYGVKD. This CDR3 has 14 amino acids. The CDR3 loop is CAISERGLNTEAFF. DNA for the CDR3: TGTGCCATCAGTGAAAGGGGGCTGAACACTGAAGCTTTCTTT.

V usage is TRBV12-5 and J usage is TRBJ1-2; 8 nucleotides match TRBD1. The germline V gene encodes CDR1 LGHNT and CDR2 FRNRAP. The trim removed 5 bases at V and 10 bases at J, leaving 6 bases unmatched. The CDR3 length is 12 residues. The CDR3 DNA follows: TGTGCTAGTGGTAGCGGACAGGGTGTCTACACCTTC. Protein product: CASGSGQGVYTF.

The V call is TRBV2, the J call TRBJ2-7; perhaps D is TRBD1 or TRBD2 (5 bases each). Trimming removed 8 bases from V and 5 bases from J, with 13 bases in between. The CDR3 has 12 amino acids. Germline V gene lookup returns CDR1 SNHLY and CDR2 FYNNEI. The chain's CDR3 is CASSPGTHEQYF. The CDR3 nucleotides read TGTGCCAGCTCTCCCGGGACCCACGAGCAGTACTTC.

The rearrangement uses TRBV13 and TRBJ2-3; 8 bases align to TRBD1. The CDR3 runs 15 residues. The V segment lost 1 base and the J segment 4 bases; nucleotides outside the gene matches: 4. The germline CDR1 and CDR2 sequences are PRHDT and FYEKMQ (reference sequence). The CDR3 sequence is CASSLVDRGADTQYF. In DNA, the CDR3 is TGTGCCAGCAGCTTAGTAGACAGGGGAGCAGATACGCAGTATTTT.

In DNA form, the CDR3 reads TGTGCCAGCAGTTATCGGACGAGCCGGAACACCGGGGAGCTGTTTTTT. Its translation is CASSYRTSRNTGELFF. V is TRBV2 and J is TRBJ2-2; D is unresolved. Germline CDR1 reads SNHLY; CDR2 reads FYNNEI. V lost 5 bases, J lost 1 base, and 14 bases lay in between. The CDR3 is 16 residues long.

V usage is TRBV9 and J usage is TRBJ2-1; either TRBD1 or TRBD2 may supply D (6 bases each). This CDR3 is 13 amino acids long. CDR1 and CDR2 from the germline V gene are SGDLS and YYNGEE. Deletions cut 7 bases from V and 4 bases from J, with 12 bases between. The CDR3 nucleotides are TGTGCCAGCTCCCGGGGGCCTTACAATGAGCAGTTCTTC. Translating gives CASSRGPYNEQFF.

The chain uses TRBV7-9 and TRBJ2-7, with 11 bases fitting TRBD2. Germline V gene sequence: CDR1 SEHNR, CDR2 FQNEAQ (reference sequence). V lost 3 bases and J lost 0; bases outside the gene matches: 4. The CDR3 spans 16 residues. CDR3 in amino acids: CASSFGTSGLSYEQYF. CDR3 coding DNA: TGTGCCAGCAGCTTTGGGACTAGCGGCCTCTCCTACGAGCAGTACTTC.

This chain joins TRBV4-2 and TRBJ1-2, with D perhaps matching TRBD1 (5 bases). Trimming stripped 0 bases from V and 6 bases from J, with 17 bases between. CDR3 length equals 16 residues. The germline CDR1 and CDR2 sequences are LGHNA and YNFKEQ. CDR3 sequence reads: CASSQELAGLLNGYTF. The CDR3 DNA reads as TGTGCCAGCAGCCAAGAATTAGCGGGGCTTCTGAATGGCTACACCTTC.

The chain couples TRBV2 to TRBJ2-1; tentatively, D is TRBD1 or TRBD2 (6 bases each). There are 15 residues in the CDR3. Germline-derived CDR1 and CDR2 are SNHLY and FYNNEI. V lost 6 bases to trimming and J lost 4 bases, with 16 bases between them. For the CDR3, the DNA is TGTGCCAGCAGGCCCTTGTCGGGGGCGTACAATGAGCAGTTCTTC. Protein product: CASRPLSGAYNEQFF.

V usage is TRBV19 and J usage is TRBJ2-2; the D is unclear. From germline, CDR1 is LNHDA and CDR2 SQIVND (reference sequence). CDR3 length equals 11 residues. The V gene lost 8 bases and the J gene lost 10 bases, with 11 bases spanning the gap. The CDR3 bases are TGTGCCAGTGAGCGTAGGGCGGAGCTGTTTTTT. This codes for CASERRAELFF.

The chain employs TRBV11-2 and TRBJ2-1, with D possibly being TRBD2 (6 bases). Trimming left V 4 bases short and J 6 bases short, with 19 bases between. The CDR3 spans 16 residues. Germline V gives CDR1 SGHAT, CDR2 FQNNGV. CDR3 residues: CASSSPLDTEGNEQFF. The CDR3 DNA is TGTGCCAGCAGCTCCCCCCTGGACACGGAGGGCAATGAGCAGTTCTTC.

The V call is TRBV10-1, the J call TRBJ2-3, with TRBD2 matching 10 bases. V shed 10 bases and J 2 bases; nucleotides not matched to a gene: 6. CDR3 length: 14 residues. CDR1 is WNHNN and CDR2 is SYGVQD in the germline V gene (reference sequence). CDR3 DNA sequence: TGCGCCAACCCTACTAGCGGGGACACAGATACGCAGTATTTT. Amino acid sequence: CANPTSGDTDTQYF.

The chain carries TRBV7-6 and TRBJ2-2; no firm D call. V was cut by 2 bases and J by 3 bases, with 13 bases left in between. The CDR3 extends over 16 amino acids. CDR1 and CDR2 from the germline V gene are SGHVS and FNYEAQ. CDR3 in DNA: TGTGCCAGCAGCTTATTACCGACGACCGACACCGGGGAGCTGTTTTTT. Protein sequence: CASSLLPTTDTGELFF.

The chain is built from TRBV4-1 and TRBJ2-7; no firm D call. The CDR3 contains 14 residues. Trimming left V 0 bases short and J 6 bases short, with 12 bases between. Germline lookup yields CDR1 MGHRA and CDR2 YSYEKL. CDR3 protein: CASSQDSLPGEQYF. CDR3 bases: TGCGCCAGCAGCCAAGATAGTCTACCCGGCGAGCAGTACTTC.

The chain carries TRBV11-2 and TRBJ1-3, with D maybe TRBD1 (5 bases). Trimming removed 4 bases from V and 6 bases from J, with 7 bases in between. The CDR3 consists of 12 residues. Germline lookup yields CDR1 SGHAT and CDR2 FQNNGV. This chain's CDR3 is CASSWGLNTIYF. CDR3 coding DNA: TGTGCCAGCAGCTGGGGGTTAAACACCATATATTTT.

The chain joins TRBV11-2 to TRBJ2-3; 7 positions agree with TRBD2. The CDR3 contains 14 residues. Germline-derived CDR1 and CDR2 are SGHAT and FQNNGV. The junction had 9 bases not matched to a gene; V was cut back by 7 bases and J by 5 bases. CDR3 residues: CASTLGLELDTQYF. The CDR3 DNA is TGTGCCAGCACCCTCGGACTAGAACTAGATACGCAGTATTTT.

The V and J genes are TRBV27 and TRBJ1-5; D perhaps matches TRBD1 (5 bases). Germline V gene data show CDR1 as MNHEY and CDR2 as SMNVEV (reference sequence). The V end lost 2 bases, the J end lost 3 bases, and 11 bases lay between the germline ends. CDR3 length equals 15 residues. This chain's CDR3 is CASSLSQGPNQPQHF. The CDR3 DNA is TGTGCCAGCAGTTTAAGCCAGGGCCCCAATCAGCCCCAGCATTTT.

This chain joins TRBV15 and TRBJ1-5; a weak D match, TRBD1 (6 bases). With 3 bases removed from V and 6 bases from J, the gap between germline ends came to 21 bases. CDR1 is LNHNV and CDR2 is YYDKDF in the germline V gene (reference sequence). This CDR3 has 17 amino acids. This CDR3 reads CATSSGPGQGTSQPQHF. CDR3 sequence (DNA): TGTGCCACCAGCAGTGGACCGGGCCAAGGGACATCTCAGCCCCAGCATTTT.

J is TRBJ2-7 and V is TRBV7-9, with D unresolved. Germline V lookup: CDR1 SEHNR, CDR2 FQNEAQ (reference sequence). The CDR3 consists of 11 residues. V lost 4 bases and J 6 bases, leaving 7 bases between the germline ends. The CDR3 DNA sequence: TGTGCCAGCAGCTCCCGGTTCGAGCAGTACTTC. This encodes CASSSRFEQYF.

About this clone: Lacking the conserved final phenylalanine or tryptophan, this CDR3 likely reflects a read error. No DNA is shown, since the ends of the CDR3 on it are uncertain; the CDR3 is the one TCRdb lists. The chain uses TRBV14 and TRBJ1-2; the table names TRBD1, a call not compared with the DNA. The CDR3 is 13 amino acids long, termini counted. Germline V gene lookup returns CDR1 SGHDN and CDR2 FVKESK. The CDR3 loop is CASSPRQGDPRQI.

This CDR3 is CASSLVFGNSGNTIYF. The CDR3, as DNA: TGTGCCAGCAGCTTAGTGTTTGGAAACTCTGGAAACACCATATATTTT. V and J are TRBV7-9 and TRBJ1-3; D ambiguous. CDR3 size: 16 residues. The V and J ends lost 1 base and 0 bases respectively, with 10 bases between them. Germline V gene sequence: CDR1 SEHNR, CDR2 FQNEAQ (reference sequence).

As DNA, the CDR3 is TGTGCCTGTCTTACCTTCCCGGAGAACACTGAAGCTTTCTTT. As protein: CACLTFPENTEAFF. The chain has TRBV30 and TRBJ1-1; the D is unclear. This CDR3 spans 14 amino acids. With 6 bases removed from V and 1 base from J, the gap between germline ends came to 15 bases. CDR1 is GTSNPN, CDR2 SVGIG, per germline (reference sequence). Looking up the rest from reference TRBV30 and TRBJ1-1 gives the full variable domain: SQTIHQWPATLVQPVGSPLSLECTVEGTSNPNLYWYRQAAGRGLQLLFYSVGIGQISSEVPQNLSASRPQDRQFILSSKKLLLSDSGFYLCACLTFPENTEAFFGQGTRLTVV.

The chain links TRBV25-1 to TRBJ1-1; D not resolved. Looked up from germline, CDR1 is MGHDK and CDR2 is SYGVNS. The V end lost 5 bases, the J end lost 6 bases, and 16 bases lay between the germline ends. The CDR3 totals 14 residues. In nucleotides, the CDR3 is TGTGCCAGCAGTCCAATCGACCGCTTCTCTGAAGCTTTCTTT. This sequence encodes CASSPIDRFSEAFF.

The chain carries TRBV7-8 and TRBJ2-1; weak D call: TRBD2 (6 bases). Germline V gene lookup returns CDR1 SGHVS and CDR2 FQNEAQ. The CDR3 loop spans 17 amino acids. The V and J ends lost 5 bases and 5 bases respectively, with 22 bases between them. The CDR3 sequence is CASSPPHGTQSNNEQFF. In DNA form, the CDR3 reads TGTGCCAGCAGCCCCCCCCACGGGACTCAATCGAACAATGAGCAGTTCTTC.

The rearrangement links TRBV7-9 to TRBJ1-4; TRBD1 might be the D (5 bases). V lost 8 bases and J 8 bases, leaving 9 bases between the germline ends. CDR3 length: 11 amino acids. Germline V CDR1 and CDR2: SEHNR, FQNEAQ (reference sequence). This CDR3 is CASERGEKLFF. DNA of the CDR3: TGTGCCAGCGAGAGGGGAGAAAAACTGTTTTTT.

The chain carries TRBV11-2 and TRBJ2-3; no clear D gene. The germline CDR1 and CDR2 sequences are SGHAT and FQNNGV. The CDR3 runs to 14 residues. The V gene lost 1 base and the J gene lost 4 bases, with 9 bases spanning the gap. The CDR3 spells CASSLVNGPDTQYF. The CDR3 bases are TGTGCCAGCAGCTTAGTCAATGGACCAGATACGCAGTATTTT.

The chain is built from TRBV14 and TRBJ1-1; D is undetermined. CDR3 size: 17 residues. The germline V and J ends were trimmed by 3 bases and 6 bases, with 23 bases remaining between them. The germline V gene encodes CDR1 SGHDN and CDR2 FVKESK. The CDR3 DNA reads as TGTGCCAGCAGCCATAGGAATGCTGACGCCCGGTTTGCTGAAGCTTTCTTT. Translation gives CASSHRNADARFAEAFF.